This T cell receptor beta chain was profiled in a study of cytomegalovirus exposure and HLA in healthy donors. V was cut by 2 bases and J by 10 bases, with 12 bases left in between. CDR1 KGHSH and CDR2 LQKENI come from the germline V gene. This CDR3 region has 13 residues. Broader study findings: Subsequent analysis showed first-cohort TCR clusters tending to co-occur in 95 to 150 validation repertoires.

This clone has just one count. The antigen is unknown. The table came from immunoSEQ multiplex PCR; TCRdb's copy has only in-frame clones and leaves some out. The table records roughly 250,000 clones, about 90% of them present only once. The specimen was PBMCs. This TCR was recovered from a woman in her late teens or twenties in good health and CMV-seronegative. This sequence joins TRBV18 and TRBJ1-5; a possible D gene is TRBD1 (6 bases). The DNA for the CDR3 is TGTGCCAGCTCACCAAACAGGGATGACCCCCAGCATTTT. Protein product: CASSPNRDDPQHF.